Below, one T cell receptor beta chain is given with its context. This sample is drawn from a study of blood T cell repertoires in COVID-19. The overall study: Samples of COVID-19 (acute and convalescent) were obtained from the United States, Italy and Spain. Sources were T cells, B-cell-depleted T cells, or PBMCs; the material itself was cDNA or gDNA.

V lost 6 bases to trimming and J lost 3 bases; unmatched junction nucleotides: 3. Germline values: CDR1 MNHEY, CDR2 SVGAGI. The length of the CDR3 is 13 residues. In the study's own analysis: Counts of nucleated cells, estimated from reference gene primer amplification, were obtained. Data came from immunoSEQ multiplex PCR; TCRdb stores just in-frame clones and leaves some out. The V and J calls and clone size were taken over from that table, and D and trimming were inferred from the DNA. The sample comprises over 300,000 clones, 80% to 90% of which are singletons, and roughly 1.2% rests with the top ten.

This receptor was obtained from a woman between 50 and 59 years old with acute or convalescent COVID-19. The source material was peripheral blood. J is TRBJ2-3 and V is TRBV6-5; TRBD1 matches at 7 bases. This chain's CDR3 is CASSLQGTDTQYF. The CDR3 DNA follows: TGTGCCAGCAGCTTACAGGGGACAGATACGCAGTATTTT.